This TCR beta chain came from a study of shared clonotypes between healthy human individuals. This clone has a handful of counts. CD8 cells regarded as naive lacked CD45RO, were positively chosen for CCR7, and omitted terminally differentiated effector memory CD45RA+ cells. The method was immunoSEQ multiplex PCR; TCRdb's version includes in-frame clones alone and lacks a portion of them. Here the sample spans around 1,900,000 clones, just under 95% being singletons. V lost 8 bases and J 1 base, leaving 13 bases between the germline ends. The V gene's germline CDR1 is MDHEN and CDR2 SYDVKM. This CDR3 is built from 14 residues.

The chain couples TRBV28 to TRBJ2-3, with a possible D match to TRBD1 (5 bases). Sequencing was carried out using naive CD8+ T cells from PBMCs. The source of this sequence is a man younger than 35 in good health. Some clones in this sample may be carry-over from other donors' samples. For the CDR3, the DNA is TGTGCCAGCCAGTTTGTAGGGGGCACAGATACGCAGTATTTT. This translates into CASQFVGGTDTQYF.